This passage covers 29 T cell receptor beta chains from one sample sequenced in a study of blood T cell repertoires in COVID-19. This table comes from immunoSEQ multiplex PCR, and its TCRdb copy is limited to in-frame clones, with some not included. Of approximately 210,000 clones listed, roughly 91% are singletons. The sample comprised peripheral blood. The source of these receptors is a human donor in a cohort sampled during active COVID-19.

The chain carries TRBV19 and TRBJ2-3; D possibly corresponds to TRBD2 (6 bases). There are 13 residues in the CDR3. Deletions cut 5 bases from V and 9 bases from J, with 15 bases between. Germline V CDR1 and CDR2: LNHDA, SQIVND (reference sequence). The CDR3 here is CASSAPPGETQYF. The CDR3 DNA follows: TGTGCCAGTAGTGCCCCCCCGGGGGAGACGCAGTATTTT.

The gene calls are TRBV13 and TRBJ2-5; tentative D call: TRBD1 (5 bases). Germline CDR1 PRHDT, CDR2 FYEKMQ (reference sequence). Trimming took 0 bases from V and 10 from J, leaving 9 bases between them. There are 12 residues in the CDR3. In DNA, the CDR3 is TGTGCCAGCAGCTTAGGAAGGGGTGACCAGTACTTC. It codes for CASSLGRGDQYF.

This clone was found a few times. J is TRBJ2-5 and V is TRBV2, with 10 nucleotides matching TRBD1. The CDR3 contains 16 residues. Germline CDR1 SNHLY, CDR2 FYNNEI. V was clipped by 2 bases and J by 4 bases; unmatched bases: 7. CDR3 nucleotide sequence: TGTGCCAGCAGTGAATGGGGACAGGGGATAGCAGAGACCCAGTACTTC. Translating gives CASSEWGQGIAETQYF. The variable domain in full, with the rest retrieved from reference TRBV2 and TRBJ2-5, is EPEVTQTPSHQVTQMGQEVILRCVPISNHLYFYWYRQILGQKVEFLVSFYNNEISEKSEIFDDQFSVERPDGSNFTLKIRSTKLEDSAMYFCASSEWGQGIAETQYFGPGTRLLVL.

This clone appeared a few times. The chain couples TRBV5-8 to TRBJ1-2; D remains ambiguous. V lost 5 bases and J lost 8, with 13 bases in between. CDR3 size: 12 residues. Germline values: CDR1 SGHTS, CDR2 YDEGEE. CDR3 coding DNA: TGTGCCAGCAGTCACCGATCGGTAGGCTACACCTTC. Translated, it gives CASSHRSVGYTF.

The chain is built from TRBV7-9 and TRBJ1-2, with 10 positions matching TRBD1. The CDR3 is 15 residues long. Trimming cost V 0 bases and J 2 bases; bases outside gene matches: 0. Germline-derived CDR1 and CDR2 are SEHNR and FQNEAQ (reference sequence). CDR3 in DNA: TGTGCCAGCAGCTTAGCGGGACAGGGGAACTATGGCTACACCTTC. It codes for CASSLAGQGNYGYTF.

The rearrangement uses TRBV14 and TRBJ2-1; TRBD1 is a possible D gene (6 bases). CDR3 length equals 14 residues. V lost 3 bases and J 5 bases, leaving 11 bases between the germline ends. CDR1 and CDR2 from the germline V gene are SGHDN and FVKESK. The CDR3 region has the DNA TGTGCCAGCAGCCATAACAGGGTCAACAATGAGCAGTTCTTC. Its translation: CASSHNRVNNEQFF.

This rearrangement joins TRBV4-3 to TRBJ2-2; maybe TRBD2 (6 bases). V lost 0 bases, J lost 6 bases, and 11 bases lay in between. The CDR3 totals 15 residues. Looked up from germline, CDR1 is LGHNA and CDR2 is YSLEER. The CDR3 loop reads CASSQDRLASGELFF. The CDR3 DNA reads TGCGCCAGCAGCCAAGATCGGCTAGCGTCCGGGGAGCTGTTTTTT.

The chain carries TRBV19 and TRBJ2-6, with TRBD1 matching 12 bases. The CDR3 has 19 residues. V lost 6 bases to trimming and J lost 0 bases; unmatched junction nucleotides: 9. The V gene's germline CDR1 is LNHDA and CDR2 SQIVND (reference sequence). This CDR3 is CASRTLRDRGPSGANVLTF. As DNA, the CDR3 is TGTGCCAGTAGGACCCTCCGGGACAGGGGGCCCTCTGGGGCCAACGTCCTGACTTTC.

This clone was picked up one time. The rearrangement links TRBV21-1 to TRBJ1-2. TRBV21-1 is annotated as a pseudogene. The CDR3 spans 12 residues. The CDR3 nucleotides are TGTGCCATCCTCCGGGGGGCTAGTGGCTACACCTTC. Its protein product is CAILRGASGYTF.

The rearrangement uses TRBV9 and TRBJ1-3; D is undetermined. V gave up 4 bases and J gave up 8 bases, with 22 bases separating them. Germline CDR1 is SGDLS and CDR2 is YYNGEE. The CDR3 sequence is 16 residues long. Here the CDR3 reads CASSLGPGVGVHTIYF. CDR3 nucleotide sequence: TGTGCCAGCAGCCTAGGGCCAGGTGTTGGTGTGCACACCATATATTTT.

The V call is TRBV6-1, the J call TRBJ2-3; 9 bases map to TRBD1. CDR1 and CDR2 from the germline V gene are MNHNS and SASEGT. J was trimmed by 1 base and V by 3 bases; bases with no gene match: 11. The CDR3 runs to 18 residues. Here the CDR3 reads CASSERAHRGRGTDTQYF. The CDR3 DNA reads TGTGCCAGCAGTGAGCGAGCGCACAGGGGGCGGGGCACAGATACGCAGTATTTT.

V gene TRBV12-3 or TRBV12-4 combines with J gene TRBJ2-7; 7 positions agree with TRBD2. The CDR3 length is 12 residues. V gave up 10 bases and J gave up 3 bases; unmatched junction bases: 6. The CDR3, as DNA: TGTGCCACAGGGACTATGAGCTACGAGCAGTACTTC. Residues: CATGTMSYEQYF.

The genes are TRBV29-1 and TRBJ1-3; D is ambiguous. Germline CDR1 is SQVTM and CDR2 is ANQGSEA. V was trimmed by 4 bases and J by 1 base, leaving 17 bases between them. The length of the CDR3 is 16 residues. The CDR3 nucleotides are TGCAGCGTTGTGAGGAGGGAGAAGCTTTCTGGAAACACCATATATTTT. Encoded protein: CSVVRREKLSGNTIYF.

This clone was detected ten times or more. The V call is TRBV6-6, the J call TRBJ1-4; 7 bases map to TRBD1. The length of the CDR3 is 14 residues. V lost 5 bases, J lost 8 bases, and 8 bases stayed unmatched. Germline CDR1 MNHNY, CDR2 SVGAGI (reference sequence). This chain's CDR3 is CASSDTGAGEKLFF. The CDR3 coding sequence is TGTGCCAGCAGTGATACAGGGGCAGGGGAAAAACTGTTTTTT.

In the case of this clone: Sequence at one end of the junction differs from germline and may be a read error. The genes are TRBV7-9 and TRBJ2-2; TRBD1 agrees at 7 bases. In germline, CDR1 is SEHNR, CDR2 FQNEAQ (reference sequence). The CDR3 is made up of 13 amino acids. CDR3 bases: TGTGCCAGCAGCTTAGGGTCCGCAGGGGGGCTGTTTTTT. Encoded protein: CASSLGSAGGLFF.

The chain carries TRBV4-3 and TRBJ2-7, with TRBD2 identical over 10 bases. Trimming removed 4 bases from V and 2 bases from J; junction bases left unmatched: 5. The germline V gene encodes CDR1 LGHNA and CDR2 YSLEER. This CDR3 spans 15 amino acids. In nucleotides, the CDR3 is TGCGCCAGCAGCCGATCAGCGGGAGGGACCTACGAGCAGTACTTC. Translation gives CASSRSAGGTYEQYF.

In DNA, the CDR3 is TGTGCCAGCAGCCAAGATCGGGGCACTGAAGCTTTCTTT. Translated: CASSQDRGTEAFF. This sequence joins TRBV3-1 (or the pseudogene TRBV3-2) and TRBJ1-1, with D unresolved. The CDR3 length is 13 residues. Trimming left V 0 bases short and J 4 bases short, with 6 bases between. In germline, CDR1 is LGHDT, CDR2 YNNKEL (reference sequence).

The chain recombines TRBV5-6 with TRBJ1-4; TRBD1 is a possible D gene (6 bases). The CDR3 is made up of 15 amino acids. V was cut by 1 base and J by 5 bases, with 12 bases left in between. The germline V gene has CDR1 SGHDT and CDR2 YYEEEE. The CDR3 DNA is TGTGCCAGCAGCTTGTATAACAGGGAGAATGAAAAACTGTTTTTT. Translated: CASSLYNRENEKLFF.

The V gene is TRBV5-3, the J gene TRBJ2-7, with D perhaps TRBD2 (7 bases). TRBV5-3 carries the ORF label, with uncertain function. There are 14 residues in the CDR3. Trimming shortened V by 6 bases and J by 5 bases, and 18 bases separated the two germline ends. CDR3 in amino acids: CARNDWGGPHEQYF. The CDR3 nucleotides read TGTGCCAGAAACGATTGGGGGGGGCCCCACGAGCAGTACTTC.

The J gene is TRBJ2-4, the V gene TRBV10-2; tentative D call: TRBD1 (6 bases). V dropped 0 bases and J dropped 6 bases, with 12 bases sitting between them. There are 15 residues in the CDR3. From germline, CDR1 is WSHSY and CDR2 SAAADI. CDR3 in DNA: TGCGCCAGCAGTGAGTCTTGGACAGATAGAAACATTCAGTACTTC. Translated, it gives CASSESWTDRNIQYF.

The chain has TRBV5-1 and TRBJ1-6, with 9 nucleotides matching TRBD1. V lost 0 bases and J lost 10; bases outside the gene matches: 2. Looked up from germline, CDR1 is SGHRS and CDR2 is YFSETQ. This CDR3 contains 14 residues. The CDR3, as DNA: TGCGCCAGCAGCTTGGACAGGGGGCGATCACCCCTCCACTTT. It specifies CASSLDRGRSPLHF.

The genes are TRBV7-8 and TRBJ2-3; 8 positions agree with TRBD2. Germline loops: CDR1 SGHVS, CDR2 FQNEAQ. V shed 2 bases and J 5 bases; nucleotides not matched to a gene: 6. This CDR3 is built from 15 residues. The CDR3 nucleotides are TGTGCCAGCAGCTTAAATCGGGGGGGCCAAGATACGCAGTATTTT. It specifies CASSLNRGGQDTQYF.

The chain couples TRBV6-5 to TRBJ2-7, with 12 bases matching TRBD1. This CDR3 is 15 amino acids long. Germline V gene data show CDR1 as MNHEY and CDR2 as SVGAGI. V lost 2 bases and J lost 4; bases outside the gene matches: 3. CDR3 amino acids: CASSYRDRGLYEQYF. In DNA, the CDR3 is TGTGCCAGCAGTTACAGGGACAGGGGGCTTTACGAGCAGTACTTC.

The chain joins TRBV10-3 to TRBJ2-7, with D perhaps TRBD2 (5 bases). V dropped 11 bases and J dropped 0 bases, with 17 bases sitting between them. Germline V gene lookup returns CDR1 ENHRY and CDR2 SYGVKD. CDR3 size: 14 residues. The CDR3 DNA follows: TGTGCCTCATTAAGGACTCCCGACTCCTACGAGCAGTACTTC. It codes for CASLRTPDSYEQYF.

The chain employs TRBV12-3 or TRBV12-4 and TRBJ2-5; D not certain. V lost 3 bases, J lost 5 bases, and 4 bases lay in between. There are 11 residues in the CDR3. The CDR3 DNA follows: TGTGCCAGCAGTTTCGAGGAGACCCAGTACTTC. Protein sequence: CASSFEETQYF.

The chain joins TRBV27 to TRBJ2-2; 12 positions agree with TRBD2. Germline assignment: CDR1 MNHEY and CDR2 SMNVEV (reference sequence). The trim removed 6 bases at V and 6 bases at J, leaving 17 bases unmatched. The CDR3 loop spans 19 amino acids. CDR3 bases: TGTGCCAGCAGCCGGGGGGGACTTCTAGCGGGAGGGCCTCCCGGGGAGCTGTTTTTT. Amino acid sequence: CASSRGGLLAGGPPGELFF.

The chain is built from TRBV5-1 and TRBJ1-1, with TRBD1 matching 10 bases. The length of the CDR3 is 16 residues. Germline CDR1 reads SGHRS; CDR2 reads YFSETQ. V gave up 3 bases and J gave up 0 bases; unmatched junction bases: 5. As DNA, the CDR3 is TGCGCCAGCAGCTCCGGGACAGGGGTCTTGAACACTGAAGCTTTCTTT. Residues: CASSSGTGVLNTEAFF.

The rearrangement joins TRBV28 to TRBJ1-5, with a possible D match to TRBD1 (5 bases). The CDR3 consists of 15 residues. V gave up 2 bases and J gave up 2 bases, with 10 bases separating them. Germline loops: CDR1 MDHEN, CDR2 SYDVKM. The CDR3 loop reads CASSLGQLGNQPQHF. The CDR3 bases are TGTGCCAGCAGTTTAGGACAATTAGGCAATCAGCCCCAGCATTTT.

The chain recombines TRBV15 with TRBJ2-3; 8 bases align to TRBD2. The junction had 3 bases not matched to a gene; V was cut back by 3 bases and J by 4 bases. Germline CDR1 is LNHNV and CDR2 is YYDKDF (reference sequence). This CDR3 region has 14 residues. The CDR3 loop is CATSSGLAADTQYF. Here the CDR3 DNA reads TGTGCCACCAGCAGTGGACTAGCCGCAGATACGCAGTATTTT.